Reported below is one T cell receptor (beta chain). Source study methods: Estimates of nucleated cell counts were drawn from the amplification of reference gene primers. Assay: immunoSEQ multiplex PCR; the TCRdb copy retains only in-frame clones and omits some. V and J calls and clone size are given by that table; D and trimming were obtained from the DNA. The sample lists 250,000 to 350,000 clones, approximately 90% occurring once. This entry belongs to a study of blood T cell repertoires in COVID-19. Study summary: Donors in the United States, Italy and Spain gave samples during acute or convalescent COVID-19. T cells, B-cell-depleted T cells, or PBMCs provided the cDNA or gDNA that served as material.

The CDR3 runs to 18 residues. Trimming took 2 bases from V and 4 from J; bases not matched to a gene: 12. Germline V gene lookup returns CDR1 MNHEY and CDR2 SVGEGT. Sequenced: peripheral blood. The sequence was collected from a woman between 50 and 59 years old who had recovered from COVID-19. V and J are TRBV6-2 or TRBV6-3 and TRBJ1-2; 11 nucleotides agree with TRBD1. The CDR3, as DNA: TGTGCCAGCAGTTACCCACCTTGGACAGGGGGCGCGGGCTATGGCTACACCTTC. Translation: CASSYPPWTGGAGYGYTF.